A selection of T cell receptor beta chains follows, all from one sample in a study of T cells in Graves' hyperthyroidism and ophthalmopathy. TCRdb redid the calling of the multiplex PCR reads with MiXCR, one entry per CDR3 protein. The data show about 160,000 distinct CDR3 sequences, around 8.9% seen once. What was sequenced was blood. The receptor source for this set is a woman between 18 and 29 years old with Graves' hyperthyroidism that later progressed to Graves' ophthalmopathy. Both conserved end residues are part of each CDR3. Fields, in order: clone size, J gene, V gene, D gene, CDR3 protein, CDR3 DNA. The D gene is left open where the match is weak. Size is stated for part of the rows, as once, few or many counts, or as a class when the clone is expanded.

clone_size: few; j_call: TRBJ1-1; v_call: TRBV4-1; d_call: TRBD1; cdr3_aa: CASSFQGVEAFF; cdr3_nt: TGCGCCAGCAGCTTCCAGGGGGTTGAAGCTTTCTTT
clone_size: .; j_call: TRBJ1-1; v_call: TRBV28; d_call: .; cdr3_aa: CASSFERTEAFF; cdr3_nt: TGTGCCAGCAGTTTCGAGCGGACTGAAGCTTTCTTT
clone_size: many; j_call: TRBJ1-1; v_call: TRBV10-3; d_call: TRBD1; cdr3_aa: CAISDTGGTEAFF; cdr3_nt: TGTGCCATCAGCGATACAGGGGGCACTGAAGCTTTCTTT
clone_size: many; j_call: TRBJ1-5; v_call: TRBV19; d_call: .; cdr3_aa: CASSIPGGRGQPQHF; cdr3_nt: TGTGCCAGTAGTATTCCGGGGGGCCGGGGTCAGCCCCAGCATTTT
clone_size: many; j_call: TRBJ2-3; v_call: TRBV29-1; d_call: .; cdr3_aa: CSVGAGTDTQYF; cdr3_nt: TGCAGCGTGGGGGCGGGCACAGATACGCAGTATTTT
clone_size: .; j_call: TRBJ2-1; v_call: TRBV5-6; d_call: TRBD1; cdr3_aa: CASNSGTGAVRQFF; cdr3_nt: TGTGCCAGCAATTCCGGGACAGGGGCGGTACGGCAGTTCTTC
clone_size: few; j_call: TRBJ1-2; v_call: TRBV6-6; d_call: TRBD1; cdr3_aa: CASSYLGQGAGGYTF; cdr3_nt: TGTGCCAGCAGTTACTTAGGACAGGGGGCTGGTGGCTACACCTTC
clone_size: many; j_call: TRBJ2-1; v_call: TRBV6-1; d_call: TRBD2; cdr3_aa: CASSISGTSASNEQFF; cdr3_nt: TGTGCCAGCAGTATATCCGGGACTAGCGCTTCCAATGAGCAGTTCTTC
clone_size: .; j_call: TRBJ2-7; v_call: TRBV15; d_call: .; cdr3_aa: CATSRNSGYEQYF; cdr3_nt: TGTGCCACCAGCAGAAATAGCGGCTACGAGCAGTACTTC
clone_size: many; j_call: TRBJ2-5; v_call: TRBV7-2; d_call: .; cdr3_aa: CASSHNRETQYF; cdr3_nt: TGTGCCAGCAGCCACAATAGGGAGACCCAGTACTTC
clone_size: many; j_call: TRBJ1-2; v_call: TRBV2; d_call: .; cdr3_aa: CASTVLGTGYTF; cdr3_nt: TGTGCCAGCACTGTGCTGGGGACGGGCTACACCTTC
clone_size: many; j_call: TRBJ1-2; v_call: TRBV7-9; d_call: .; cdr3_aa: CASSLGSGGNYGYTF; cdr3_nt: TGTGCCAGCAGCTTAGGGTCCGGGGGGAACTATGGCTACACCTTC
clone_size: many; j_call: TRBJ1-2; v_call: TRBV27; d_call: TRBD1; cdr3_aa: CASSLTRQGADGYTF; cdr3_nt: TGTGCCAGCAGTCTCACCCGGCAGGGGGCGGATGGCTACACCTTC
clone_size: many; j_call: TRBJ1-6; v_call: TRBV5-1; d_call: .; cdr3_aa: CASRGTTAYNSPLHF; cdr3_nt: TGCGCCAGCAGAGGCACCACGGCCTATAATTCACCCCTCCACTTT
clone_size: many; j_call: TRBJ1-2; v_call: TRBV2; d_call: .; cdr3_aa: CASIMDSDYGYTF; cdr3_nt: TGTGCCAGCATTATGGACAGCGACTATGGCTACACCTTC
clone_size: many; j_call: TRBJ1-5; v_call: TRBV3-1; d_call: .; cdr3_aa: CASSQGRGTPQHF; cdr3_nt: TGTGCCAGCAGCCAAGGACGAGGGACGCCCCAGCATTTT